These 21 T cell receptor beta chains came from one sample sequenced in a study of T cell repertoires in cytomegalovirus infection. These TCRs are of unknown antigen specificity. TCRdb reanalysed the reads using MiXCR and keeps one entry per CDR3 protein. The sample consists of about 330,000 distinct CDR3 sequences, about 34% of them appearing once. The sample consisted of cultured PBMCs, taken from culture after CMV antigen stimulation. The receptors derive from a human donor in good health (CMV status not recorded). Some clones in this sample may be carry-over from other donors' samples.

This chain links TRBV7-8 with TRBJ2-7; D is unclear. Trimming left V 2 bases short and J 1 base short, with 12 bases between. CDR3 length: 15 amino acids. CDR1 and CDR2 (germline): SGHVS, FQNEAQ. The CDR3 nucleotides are TGTGCCAGCAGCTTAAGCCCGTTTTCGTCCTACGAGCAGTACGTC. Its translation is CASSLSPFSSYEQYV.

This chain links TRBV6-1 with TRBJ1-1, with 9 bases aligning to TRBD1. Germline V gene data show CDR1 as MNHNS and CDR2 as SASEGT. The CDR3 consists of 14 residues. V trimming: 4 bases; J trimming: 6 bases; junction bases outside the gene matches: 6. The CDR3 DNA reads TGTGCCAGCAGTGGGACAGGGGTCCGCCCTGAAGCTTTCTTT. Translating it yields CASSGTGVRPEAFF.

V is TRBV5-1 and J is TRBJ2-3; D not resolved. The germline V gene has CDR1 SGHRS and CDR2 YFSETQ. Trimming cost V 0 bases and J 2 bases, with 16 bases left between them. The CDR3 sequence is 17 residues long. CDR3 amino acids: CASSLAGLQVNTDTQYF. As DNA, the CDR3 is TGCGCCAGCAGCTTGGCCGGGTTGCAGGTTAACACAGATACGCAGTATTTT.

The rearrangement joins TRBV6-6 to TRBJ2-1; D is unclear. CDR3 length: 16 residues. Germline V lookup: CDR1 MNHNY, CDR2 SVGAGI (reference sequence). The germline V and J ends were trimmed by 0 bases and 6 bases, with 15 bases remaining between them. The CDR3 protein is CASSYSAPSRGNEQFF. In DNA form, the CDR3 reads TGTGCCAGCAGTTACTCCGCCCCTTCCCGCGGCAATGAGCAGTTCTTC.

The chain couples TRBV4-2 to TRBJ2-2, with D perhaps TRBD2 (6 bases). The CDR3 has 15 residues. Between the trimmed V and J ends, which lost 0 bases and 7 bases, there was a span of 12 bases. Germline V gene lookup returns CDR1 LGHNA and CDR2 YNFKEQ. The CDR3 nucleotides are TGTGCCAGCAGCCAAGAACTAGCTATTAACGGGGAGCTGTTTTTT. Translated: CASSQELAINGELFF.

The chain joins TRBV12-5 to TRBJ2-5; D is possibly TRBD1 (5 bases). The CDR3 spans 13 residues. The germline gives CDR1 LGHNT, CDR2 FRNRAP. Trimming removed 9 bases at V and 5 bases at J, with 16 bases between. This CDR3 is CASRMGLGETQYF. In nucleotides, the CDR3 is TGTGCTAGCCGGATGGGGCTTGGGGAGACCCAGTACTTC.

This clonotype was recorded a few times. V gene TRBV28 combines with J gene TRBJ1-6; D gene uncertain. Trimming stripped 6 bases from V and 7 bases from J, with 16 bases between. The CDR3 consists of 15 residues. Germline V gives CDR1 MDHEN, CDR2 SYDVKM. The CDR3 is CASSSVSIKNSPLHF. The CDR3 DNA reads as TGTGCCAGCAGCTCCGTATCAATTAAAAATTCACCCCTCCACTTT.

CDR3 in DNA: TGTGCCAGCAGTGCGGAGGGGAGGGCCTTGGAGACCCAGTACTTC. Amino acid sequence: CASSAEGRALETQYF. J is TRBJ2-5 and V is TRBV6-8; 7 nucleotides match TRBD2. Germline V gene lookup returns CDR1 MNHGY and CDR2 SAAAGT. The CDR3 runs to 15 residues. The V segment lost 5 bases and the J segment 5 bases; nucleotides outside the gene matches: 11.

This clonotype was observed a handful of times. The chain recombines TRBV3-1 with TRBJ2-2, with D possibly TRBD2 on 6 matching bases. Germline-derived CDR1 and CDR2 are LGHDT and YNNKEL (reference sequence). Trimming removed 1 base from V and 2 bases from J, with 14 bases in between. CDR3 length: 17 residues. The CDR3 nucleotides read TGTGCCAGCAGCCAAGTGGCCCCGCGGGACAACACCGGGGAGCTGTTTTTT. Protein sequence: CASSQVAPRDNTGELFF.

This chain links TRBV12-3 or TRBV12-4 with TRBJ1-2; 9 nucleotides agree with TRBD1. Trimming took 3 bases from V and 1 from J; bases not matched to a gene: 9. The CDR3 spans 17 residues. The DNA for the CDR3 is TGTGCCAGCAGTTTTGGAACAGGGGGCTACATTAACTATGGCTACACCTTC. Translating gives CASSFGTGGYINYGYTF.

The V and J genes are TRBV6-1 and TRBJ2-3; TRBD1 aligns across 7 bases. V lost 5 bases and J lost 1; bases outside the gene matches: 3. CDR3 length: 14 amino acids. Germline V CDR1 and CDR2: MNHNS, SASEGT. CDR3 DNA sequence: TGTGCCAGCAGTTGGGACAGCCGCACAGATACGCAGTATTTT. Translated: CASSWDSRTDTQYF.

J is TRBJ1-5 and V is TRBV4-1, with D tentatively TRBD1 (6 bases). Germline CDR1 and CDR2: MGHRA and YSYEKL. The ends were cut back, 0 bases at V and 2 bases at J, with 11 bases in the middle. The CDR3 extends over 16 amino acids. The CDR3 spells CASSQDRDNGNQPQHF. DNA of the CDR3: TGCGCCAGCAGCCAAGATCGGGACAACGGCAATCAGCCCCAGCATTTT.

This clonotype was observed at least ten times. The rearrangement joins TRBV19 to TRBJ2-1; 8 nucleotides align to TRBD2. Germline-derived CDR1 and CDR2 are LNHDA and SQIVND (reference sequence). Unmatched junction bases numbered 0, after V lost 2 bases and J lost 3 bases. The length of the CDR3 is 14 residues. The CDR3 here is CASSILAGYNEQFF. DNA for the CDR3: TGTGCCAGTAGTATACTAGCGGGCTACAATGAGCAGTTCTTC.

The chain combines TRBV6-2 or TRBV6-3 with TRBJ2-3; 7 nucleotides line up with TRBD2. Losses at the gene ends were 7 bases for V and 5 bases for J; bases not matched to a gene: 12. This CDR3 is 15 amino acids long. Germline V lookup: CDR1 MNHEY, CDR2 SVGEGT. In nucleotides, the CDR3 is TGTGCCAGCATTGGGCAGGCGGGAGCGGGAGATACGCAGTATTTT. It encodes CASIGQAGAGDTQYF.

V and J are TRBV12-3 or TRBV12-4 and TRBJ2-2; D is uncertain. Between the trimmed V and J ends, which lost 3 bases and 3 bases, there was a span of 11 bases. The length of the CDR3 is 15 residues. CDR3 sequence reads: CASSFRAGYTGELFF. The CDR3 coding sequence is TGTGCCAGCAGTTTTCGGGCCGGCTACACCGGGGAGCTGTTTTTT.

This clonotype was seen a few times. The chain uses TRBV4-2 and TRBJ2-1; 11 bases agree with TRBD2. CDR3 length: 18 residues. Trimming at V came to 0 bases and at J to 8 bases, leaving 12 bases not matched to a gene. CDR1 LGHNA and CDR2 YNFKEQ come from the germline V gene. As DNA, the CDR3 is TGTGCCAGCAGCCAAGATTTAGCGGGAGGGCCCACCCCCCATGAGCAGTTCTTC. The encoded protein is CASSQDLAGGPTPHEQFF.

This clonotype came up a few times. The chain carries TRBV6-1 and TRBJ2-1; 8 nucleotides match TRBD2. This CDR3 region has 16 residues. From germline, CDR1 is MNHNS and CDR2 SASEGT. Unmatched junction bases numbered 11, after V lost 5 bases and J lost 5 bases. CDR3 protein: CASSSRFLAGHNEQFF. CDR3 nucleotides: TGTGCCAGCAGTTCCCGCTTTTTAGCGGGACACAATGAGCAGTTCTTC.

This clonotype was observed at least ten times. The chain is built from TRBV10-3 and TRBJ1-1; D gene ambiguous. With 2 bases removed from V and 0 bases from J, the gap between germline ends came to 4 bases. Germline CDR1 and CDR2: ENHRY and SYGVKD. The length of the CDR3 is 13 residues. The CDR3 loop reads CAISENMNTEAFF. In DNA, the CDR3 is TGTGCCATCAGTGAGAACATGAACACTGAAGCTTTCTTT.

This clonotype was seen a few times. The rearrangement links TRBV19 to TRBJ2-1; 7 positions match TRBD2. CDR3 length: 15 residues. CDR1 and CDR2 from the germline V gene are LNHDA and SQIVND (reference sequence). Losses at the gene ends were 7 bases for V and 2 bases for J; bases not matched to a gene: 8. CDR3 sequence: CASTPGTTTYNEQFF. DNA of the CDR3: TGTGCCAGTACCCCCGGGACTACCACCTACAATGAGCAGTTCTTC.

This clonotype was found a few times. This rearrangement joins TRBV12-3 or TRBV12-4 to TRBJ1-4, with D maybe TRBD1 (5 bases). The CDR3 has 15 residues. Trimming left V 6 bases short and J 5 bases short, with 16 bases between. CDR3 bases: TGTGCCAGCAGCCAAACAGGCGGAAGAAATGAAAAACTGTTTTTT. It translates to CASSQTGGRNEKLFF.

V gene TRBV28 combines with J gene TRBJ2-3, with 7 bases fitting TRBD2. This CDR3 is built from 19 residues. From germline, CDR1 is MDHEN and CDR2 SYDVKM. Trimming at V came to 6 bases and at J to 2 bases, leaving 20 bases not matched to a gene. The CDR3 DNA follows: TGTGCCAGCAGACCTTATGGGCCCAGGACGGGAGGCCCCACAGATACGCAGTATTTT. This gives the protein CASRPYGPRTGGPTDTQYF.